This T cell receptor (beta chain) came from a study of blood T cells in healthy people across ages. At the level of the study: Roughly one uniquely barcoded beta molecule per two T cells was captured.

Notes on this clonotype: As yet, its antigen is unknown.

V was shortened by 0 bases and J by 4 bases, with 18 bases between the two germline ends. CDR3 length equals 17 residues. CDR1 is LGHDT, CDR2 YNNKEL, per germline (reference sequence). Using a J-beta primer mix together with a sample-barcoded 5' primer, a second PCR was run for about 6 to 11 cycles. MiXCR, run by TCRdb on the 5' RACE reads, gives a single entry per CDR3 protein. This table holds some 1,800,000 distinct CDR3 sequences, more than 35% found once. Regarding the study as a whole: Changes seen in expanded clonotypes were possibly confounded by donor CMV status left unknown.

The sequenced material came from blood. The receptor's source is a human donor in good health. This rearrangement joins TRBV3-1 to TRBJ1-2, with D uncertain. As DNA, the CDR3 is TGTGCCAGCAGCCAAGATTGGGGAAATCTCGGGAGCTATGGCTACACCTTC. This sequence encodes CASSQDWGNLGSYGYTF.